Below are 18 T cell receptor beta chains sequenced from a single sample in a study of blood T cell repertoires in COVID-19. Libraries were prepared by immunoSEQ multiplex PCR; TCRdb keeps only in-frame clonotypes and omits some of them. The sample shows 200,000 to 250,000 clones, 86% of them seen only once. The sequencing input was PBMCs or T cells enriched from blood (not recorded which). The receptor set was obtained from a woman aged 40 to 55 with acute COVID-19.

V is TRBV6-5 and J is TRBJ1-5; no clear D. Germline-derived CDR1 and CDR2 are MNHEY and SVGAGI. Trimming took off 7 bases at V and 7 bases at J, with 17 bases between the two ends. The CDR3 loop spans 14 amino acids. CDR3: CASIGEGVGQPQHF. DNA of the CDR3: TGTGCCAGCATCGGGGAGGGTGTTGGGCAGCCCCAGCATTTT.

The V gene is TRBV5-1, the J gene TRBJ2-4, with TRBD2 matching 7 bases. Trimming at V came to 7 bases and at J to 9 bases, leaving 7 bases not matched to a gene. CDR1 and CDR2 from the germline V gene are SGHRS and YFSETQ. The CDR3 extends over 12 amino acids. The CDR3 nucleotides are TGCGCCAGCCGGGAGGAGTTGGGCATTCAGTACTTC. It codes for CASREELGIQYF.

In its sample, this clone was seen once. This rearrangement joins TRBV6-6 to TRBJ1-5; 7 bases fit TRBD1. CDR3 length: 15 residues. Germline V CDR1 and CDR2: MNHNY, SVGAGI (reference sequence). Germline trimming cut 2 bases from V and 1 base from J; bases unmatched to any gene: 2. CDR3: CASSYAGGSNQPQHF. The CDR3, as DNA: TGTGCCAGCAGTTACGCAGGGGGGAGCAATCAGCCCCAGCATTTT.

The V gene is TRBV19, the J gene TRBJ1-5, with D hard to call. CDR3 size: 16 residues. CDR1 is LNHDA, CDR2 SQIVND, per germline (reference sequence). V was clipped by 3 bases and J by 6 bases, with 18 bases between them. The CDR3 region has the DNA TGTGCCAGTAGTATCGTGCCCCCTATAGTTGGTCAGCCCCAGCATTTT. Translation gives CASSIVPPIVGQPQHF.

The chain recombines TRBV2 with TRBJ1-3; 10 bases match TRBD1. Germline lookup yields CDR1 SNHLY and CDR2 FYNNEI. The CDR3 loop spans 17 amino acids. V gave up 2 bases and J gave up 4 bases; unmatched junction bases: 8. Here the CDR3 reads CASSELGQGFGGNTIYF. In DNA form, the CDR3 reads TGTGCCAGCAGTGAACTGGGACAGGGGTTTGGAGGAAACACCATATATTTT.

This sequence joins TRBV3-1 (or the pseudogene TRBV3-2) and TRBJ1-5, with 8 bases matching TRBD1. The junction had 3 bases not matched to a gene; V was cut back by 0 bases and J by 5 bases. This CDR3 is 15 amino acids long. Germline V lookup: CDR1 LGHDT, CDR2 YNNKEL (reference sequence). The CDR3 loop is CASSQESRGHQPQHF. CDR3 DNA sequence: TGTGCCAGCAGCCAAGAATCCAGGGGGCATCAGCCCCAGCATTTT.

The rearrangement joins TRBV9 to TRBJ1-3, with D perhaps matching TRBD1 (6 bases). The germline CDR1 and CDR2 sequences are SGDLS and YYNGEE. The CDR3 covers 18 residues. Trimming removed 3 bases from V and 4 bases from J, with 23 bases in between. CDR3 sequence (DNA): TGTGCCAGCAGCGCACCTCGCGATACGGGGACAAAAGGAAACACCATATATTTT. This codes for CASSAPRDTGTKGNTIYF.

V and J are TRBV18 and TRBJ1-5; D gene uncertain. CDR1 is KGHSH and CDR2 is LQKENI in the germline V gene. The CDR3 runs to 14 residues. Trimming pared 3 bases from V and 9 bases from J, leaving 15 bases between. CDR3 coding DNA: TGTGCCAGCTCACCGGCCTCGGGAGCGAGGCCCCAGCATTTT. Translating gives CASSPASGARPQHF.

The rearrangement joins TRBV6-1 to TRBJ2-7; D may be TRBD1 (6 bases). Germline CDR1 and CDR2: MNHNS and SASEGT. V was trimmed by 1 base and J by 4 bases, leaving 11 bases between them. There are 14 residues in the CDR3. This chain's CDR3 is CASSEGQGIYEQYV. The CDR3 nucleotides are TGTGCCAGCAGTGAAGGGCAGGGGATATACGAGCAGTACGTC.

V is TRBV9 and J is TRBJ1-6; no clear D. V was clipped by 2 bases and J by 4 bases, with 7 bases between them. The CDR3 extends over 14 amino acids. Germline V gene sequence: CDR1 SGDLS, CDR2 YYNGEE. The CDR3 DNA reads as TGTGCCAGCAGCGTCACAGATTATAATTCACCCCTCCACTTT. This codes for CASSVTDYNSPLHF.

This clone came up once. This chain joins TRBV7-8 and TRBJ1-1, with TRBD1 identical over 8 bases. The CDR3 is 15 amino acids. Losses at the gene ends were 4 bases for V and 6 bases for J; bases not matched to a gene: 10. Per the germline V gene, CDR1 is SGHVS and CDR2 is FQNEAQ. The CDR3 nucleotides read TGTGCCAGCAGCTGGGCGCAGGGGGCAAGATCTGAAGCTTTCTTT. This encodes CASSWAQGARSEAFF.

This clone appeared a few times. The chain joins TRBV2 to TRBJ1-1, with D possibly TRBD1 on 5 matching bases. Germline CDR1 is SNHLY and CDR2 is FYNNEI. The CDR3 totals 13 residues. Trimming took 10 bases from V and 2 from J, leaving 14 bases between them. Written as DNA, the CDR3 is TGTGCCACCCTAATCGGACATAACACTGAAGCTTTCTTT. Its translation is CATLIGHNTEAFF.

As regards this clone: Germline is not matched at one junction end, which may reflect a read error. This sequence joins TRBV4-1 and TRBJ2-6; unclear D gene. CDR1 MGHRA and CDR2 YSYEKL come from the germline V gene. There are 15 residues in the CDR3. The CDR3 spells CASGHLDSGANVLTF. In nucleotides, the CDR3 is TGCGCCAGCGGCCACTTAGACTCTGGGGCCAACGTCCTGACTTTC.

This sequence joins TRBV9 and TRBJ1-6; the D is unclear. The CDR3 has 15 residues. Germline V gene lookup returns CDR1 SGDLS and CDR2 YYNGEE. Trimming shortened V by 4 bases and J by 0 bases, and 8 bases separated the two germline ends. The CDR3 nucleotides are TGTGCCAGCAGCCTCTCGAGCTCCTATAATTCACCCCTCCACTTT. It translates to CASSLSSSYNSPLHF.

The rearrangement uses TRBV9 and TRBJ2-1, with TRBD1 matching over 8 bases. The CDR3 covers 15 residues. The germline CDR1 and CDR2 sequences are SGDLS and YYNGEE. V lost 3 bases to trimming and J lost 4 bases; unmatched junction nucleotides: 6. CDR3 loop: CASSATGVTYNEQFF. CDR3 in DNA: TGTGCCAGCAGCGCGACAGGGGTTACATACAATGAGCAGTTCTTC.

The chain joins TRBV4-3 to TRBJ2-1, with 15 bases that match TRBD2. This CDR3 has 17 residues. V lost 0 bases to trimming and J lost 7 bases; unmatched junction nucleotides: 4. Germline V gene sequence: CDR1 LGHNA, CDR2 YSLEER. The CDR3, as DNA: TGCGCCAGCAGCCAAGATTGGGGGACTAGCGGGGGGAATGAGCAGTTCTTC. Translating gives CASSQDWGTSGGNEQFF.

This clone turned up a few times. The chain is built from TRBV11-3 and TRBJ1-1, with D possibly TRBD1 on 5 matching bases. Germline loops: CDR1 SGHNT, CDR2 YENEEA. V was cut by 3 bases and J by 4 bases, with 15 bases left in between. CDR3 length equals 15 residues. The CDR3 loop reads CASSFQEGSFTEAFF. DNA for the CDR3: TGTGCCAGCAGCTTCCAGGAGGGGTCTTTCACTGAAGCTTTCTTT.

The CDR3 here is CASSLRNGGAGETQYF. DNA for the CDR3: TGTGCCAGCAGCTTAAGGAACGGGGGGGCGGGAGAGACCCAGTACTTC. The rearrangement links TRBV7-7 to TRBJ2-5; 8 nucleotides align to TRBD2. The germline V gene has CDR1 SSHAT and CDR2 FNYEAQ (reference sequence). CDR3 length: 16 residues. V trimming: 2 bases; J trimming: 4 bases; junction bases outside the gene matches: 9. Drawing the rest from reference TRBV7-7 and TRBJ2-5, the complete variable domain is GAGVSQSPRYKVTKRGQDVTLRCDPISSHATLYWYQQALGQGPEFLTYFNYEAQPDKSGLPSDRFSAERPEGSISTLTIQRTEQRDSAMYRCASSLRNGGAGETQYFGPGTRLLVL.